This is a list of T cell receptor beta chains from one sample in a study of T cells after yellow fever vaccination. One entry per CDR3 protein results from TCRdb running MiXCR on the 5' RACE reads. This sample has fewer than 450,000 distinct CDR3 sequences, with around a tenth found just once. The material sequenced was PBMCs, taken on the day of the first yellow fever vaccination. These receptors were taken from a man between 18 and 29 years old who received the YFV17D yellow fever vaccine. Each CDR3 is given with its conserved first and last residue. The D gene is left open where the match is weak. Size is stated for part of the rows, as once, few or many counts, or as a class when the clone is expanded.

d_gene | j_gene | v_gene | abundance | CDR3nt | CDR3aa
. | TRBJ2-1 | TRBV19 | . | TGTGCCAGTAGTACCATGTACCACAATGAGCAGTTCTTC | CASSTMYHNEQFF
. | TRBJ1-4 | TRBV5-1 | few | TGCGCCAGCAGCTTGGCCGGAGGATCTGGACGCGAAAAACTGTTTTTT | CASSLAGGSGREKLFF
. | TRBJ2-1 | TRBV4-3 | . | TGCGCCAGCAGCCACAAGGGAAAGGGCGCCTACAATGAGCAGTTCTTC | CASSHKGKGAYNEQFF
. | TRBJ1-2 | TRBV4-3 | few | TGCGCCAGCAGCCAAGGGACAGCGATTAACTATGGCTACACCTTC | CASSQGTAINYGYTF
TRBD1 | TRBJ2-5 | TRBV6-2/TRBV6-3 | . | TGTGCCAGCAGTCCTACAGGGGGTAGGAAAGAGACCCAGTACTTC | CASSPTGGRKETQYF
. | TRBJ2-1 | TRBV4-3 | few | TGCGCCAGCAGCCAAGAGGTGGGTGAGCAGTTCTTC | CASSQEVGEQFF
TRBD2 | TRBJ2-7 | TRBV12-3/TRBV12-4 | few | TGTGCCAGCAGCCGCCTAGCGGGAGGCGAGCAGTACTTC | CASSRLAGGEQYF
. | TRBJ2-6 | TRBV9 | . | TGTGCCAGCAGCGTAGCCAGGGATTCTGGGGCCAACGTCCTGACTTTC | CASSVARDSGANVLTF
TRBD2 | TRBJ2-1 | TRBV11-2 | many | TGTGCCAGCGCTTCCCCCGAGCGGGGGCTTAATGAGCAGTTCTTC | CASASPERGLNEQFF
TRBD2 | TRBJ2-7 | TRBV5-1 | few | TGCGCCAGCAGCTTGGGTAGCGGGGAGGCAGGCTACGAGCAGTACTTC | CASSLGSGEAGYEQYF
. | TRBJ1-4 | TRBV7-9 | . | TGTGCCAGCAGCCCCGGGCGGTTAGTGAATGAAAAACTGTTTTTT | CASSPGRLVNEKLFF
. | TRBJ2-3 | TRBV3-1 | few | TGTGCCAGCAGCCAAGGTATAGCGAGAAGCACAGATACGCAGTATTTT | CASSQGIARSTDTQYF
. | TRBJ1-2 | TRBV7-9 | . | TGTGCCAGCAGCTTAACCGACCGGGACCAAAACTATGGCTACACCTTC | CASSLTDRDQNYGYTF
. | TRBJ1-5 | TRBV7-2 | . | TGTGCCAGCAGCCGATCACCAGATCAGCCCCAGCATTTT | CASSRSPDQPQHF
. | TRBJ1-1 | TRBV19 | . | TGTGCCAGTAGTATAATCAAGAACACTGAAGCTTTCTTT | CASSIIKNTEAFF
. | TRBJ2-5 | TRBV12-3/TRBV12-4 | few | TGTGCCAGCAGCCCCCGGGCAGGCATAAAAGCGGAAGAGACCCAGTACTTC | CASSPRAGIKAEETQYF
. | TRBJ2-3 | TRBV5-1 | few | TGCGCCAGCAGTCTCAGCCCACCCACAGATACGCAGTATTTT | CASSLSPPTDTQYF
TRBD2 | TRBJ2-1 | TRBV3-1 | . | TGTGCCAGCAGCCTCCAAAAAGACGGACTAGCGGCCTACAATGAGCAGTTCTTC | CASSLQKDGLAAYNEQFF
TRBD1 | TRBJ2-1 | TRBV7-9 | . | TGTGCCAGCAGCGGGGACAGAATCTACAATGAGCAGTTCTTC | CASSGDRIYNEQFF
. | TRBJ2-2 | TRBV20-1 | few | TGCAGTGCTAGAGGTGGCCGGTACCAGGACACCGGGGAGCTGTTTTTT | CSARGGRYQDTGELFF
. | TRBJ1-1 | TRBV4-1 | . | TGCGCCAGCAGCCACTTAGTTGGTGGCAACACTGAAGCTTTCTTT | CASSHLVGGNTEAFF
. | TRBJ2-3 | TRBV29-1 | . | TGCAGCGTGGAACCGGGACTTCATCTCGGCCCAGATACGCAGTATTTT | CSVEPGLHLGPDTQYF
. | TRBJ1-3 | TRBV12-3/TRBV12-4 | many | TGTGCCACCGACATGGGACGCAACTCTGGAAACACCATATATTTT | CATDMGRNSGNTIYF
TRBD1 | TRBJ2-5 | TRBV5-1 | few | TGCGCCAGCGGGACAGGGAGTCCCGAGACCCAGTACTTC | CASGTGSPETQYF
. | TRBJ2-2 | TRBV7-9 | many | TGTGCCAGTTCGGGAGCCGGGGAGCTGTTTTTT | CASSGAGELFF
. | TRBJ2-2 | TRBV24-1 | few | TGTGCCACCAGTCCGAACACCGGGGAGCTGTTTTTT | CATSPNTGELFF
. | TRBJ1-1 | TRBV7-2 | . | TGTGCCAGCAGCTTTAACGGACTAAAAGCTTTCTTT | CASSFNGLKAFF
. | TRBJ2-3 | TRBV12-3/TRBV12-4 | . | TGTGCCAGCAGTACCCCTAGCACAGATACGCAGTATTTT | CASSTPSTDTQYF
. | TRBJ1-1 | TRBV13 | . | TGTGCCAGCAGCTCAGGGTTAGGCACTGAAGCTTTCTTT | CASSSGLGTEAFF
TRBD2 | TRBJ2-1 | TRBV7-2 | . | TGTGCCAGCAGCCCCCGGGGGGGGCAGGGTGAGCAGTTCTTC | CASSPRGGQGEQFF
. | TRBJ2-5 | TRBV29-1 | . | TGCAGCACCCGATCTGGACAGCAAGAGACCCAGTACTTC | CSTRSGQQETQYF
. | TRBJ1-5 | TRBV29-1 | few | TGCAGCGTTTTAGTCCCAGGGAGCAATCAGCCCCAGCATTTT | CSVLVPGSNQPQHF
TRBD1 | TRBJ1-4 | TRBV6-1 | . | TGTGCCAGCAGGATAGACAGGGGGGATGAAAAACTGTTTTTT | CASRIDRGDEKLFF
. | TRBJ1-5 | TRBV20-1 | many | TGCAGTGCTAGAGTACAGGGTAACAATCAGCCCCAGCATTTT | CSARVQGNNQPQHF
. | TRBJ2-1 | TRBV7-2 | many | TGTGCCAGCAACCCTAGGTTGGGGCAGGATGAGCAGTTCTTC | CASNPRLGQDEQFF
TRBD1 | TRBJ1-6 | TRBV6-5 | . | TGTGCCAGCAGTTACGGACAGGGCGGGGATTCACCCCTCCACTTT | CASSYGQGGDSPLHF
. | TRBJ2-5 | TRBV28 | . | TGTGCCAGCACCAGGGGTCGGGGTGGGGAGACCCAGTACTTC | CASTRGRGGETQYF
TRBD2 | TRBJ2-7 | TRBV3-1 | . | TGTGCCAGCAACACCGGAACCGGGACTAGCGGCGAGCAGTACTTC | CASNTGTGTSGEQYF
TRBD2 | TRBJ2-1 | TRBV20-1 | few | TGCAGTGCTAGGCCAGCCACTAGCGGCTACAATGAGCAGTTCTTC | CSARPATSGYNEQFF
. | TRBJ1-2 | TRBV10-3 | once | TGTGCCATCAGGAGACAAAACTATGGCTACACCTTC | CAIRRQNYGYTF
. | TRBJ1-2 | TRBV20-1 | . | TGCAGTGCGCCGATCACGCGAGGGACCGTTAACTATGGCTACACCTTC | CSAPITRGTVNYGYTF
. | TRBJ1-5 | TRBV28 | . | TGTGCCAGCGGTTATACAGGGATGGGCAATCAGCCCCAGCATTTT | CASGYTGMGNQPQHF
. | TRBJ1-2 | TRBV12-3/TRBV12-4 | many | TGTGCCAGCAGTTGGGCTTTCGGGACCGGCTACACCTTC | CASSWAFGTGYTF
. | TRBJ2-5 | TRBV28 | few | TGTGCCAGCGGGGCCACGCCCGGGGAGACCCAGTACTTC | CASGATPGETQYF
. | TRBJ1-1 | TRBV29-1 | . | TGCAGCGTTGAAGTCCGTCCTCCGAACACTGAAGCTTTCTTT | CSVEVRPPNTEAFF
TRBD1 | TRBJ2-1 | TRBV5-6 | few | TGTGCCAGCAGCTTGGGGCTGACAGGGGGAGGTAATGAGCAGTTCTTC | CASSLGLTGGGNEQFF
. | TRBJ1-5 | TRBV7-2 | few | TGTGCCAGCAGCTTTTCGGGACAAAACAATCAGCCCCAGCATTTT | CASSFSGQNNQPQHF
TRBD1 | TRBJ2-1 | TRBV7-9 | . | TGTGCCAGCAGCCGATTGACAGGGACTGAGCAGTTCTTC | CASSRLTGTEQFF
. | TRBJ1-2 | TRBV6-5 | . | TGTGCCAGCAGTTATGTCGATCCAGACTATGGCTACACCTTC | CASSYVDPDYGYTF
TRBD1 | TRBJ2-4 | TRBV6-2/TRBV6-3 | few | TGTGCCAGCAGTTCCCCCGGGACAGGGAGCATTCAGTACTTC | CASSSPGTGSIQYF
. | TRBJ1-1 | TRBV9 | many | TGTGCCAGCAGCGTAGGGGGGAGCACTGAAGCTTTCTTT | CASSVGGSTEAFF
. | TRBJ2-3 | TRBV12-3/TRBV12-4 | few | TGTGCCAGCAGTTTAGATGGAGATAAAGATACGCAGTATTTT | CASSLDGDKDTQYF
. | TRBJ1-5 | TRBV7-9 | . | TGTGCCAGCAGCTTACCGGGGCTGAATCAGCCCCAGCATTTT | CASSLPGLNQPQHF
. | TRBJ1-1 | TRBV7-3 | many | TGTGCCAGCAGCTTGAATGTGGGGAACACTGAAGCTTTCTTT | CASSLNVGNTEAFF
TRBD1 | TRBJ1-1 | TRBV6-1 | few | TGTGCCAGCAGCTTCACCCAGGGGGTAACTGAAGCTTTCTTT | CASSFTQGVTEAFF